Below, one T cell receptor beta chain is given with its context. The junction does not match germline at one end; this may be a read error. This sample is drawn from a study of CD8+ T cells in alopecia areata. After isolation, RNA underwent reverse transcription to generate cDNA as the sequencing template. The protocol was immunoSEQ multiplex PCR, while the TCRdb copy is restricted to in-frame clones and leaves out a portion. The sample shows about 180,000 clones, roughly 46% of them seen only once. Per germline, CDR1 SNHLY and CDR2 FYNNEI. The CDR3 length is 15 residues. Treatment in this sample: oral pan-JAK inhibitor, 5-10 mg twice daily.

This chain connects TRBV2 to TRBJ2-2; D perhaps matches TRBD2 (6 bases). Sequencing was performed on CD8+ T cells sorted from blood, taken around week 54, from a patient treated with tofacitinib. This TCR was sampled from a human donor with alopecia areata. CDR3 protein: CASSDASAYTRELFF. DNA of the CDR3: TGTGCCAGCAGTGATGCTAGCGCCTACACCAGGGAGCTGTTTTTT.